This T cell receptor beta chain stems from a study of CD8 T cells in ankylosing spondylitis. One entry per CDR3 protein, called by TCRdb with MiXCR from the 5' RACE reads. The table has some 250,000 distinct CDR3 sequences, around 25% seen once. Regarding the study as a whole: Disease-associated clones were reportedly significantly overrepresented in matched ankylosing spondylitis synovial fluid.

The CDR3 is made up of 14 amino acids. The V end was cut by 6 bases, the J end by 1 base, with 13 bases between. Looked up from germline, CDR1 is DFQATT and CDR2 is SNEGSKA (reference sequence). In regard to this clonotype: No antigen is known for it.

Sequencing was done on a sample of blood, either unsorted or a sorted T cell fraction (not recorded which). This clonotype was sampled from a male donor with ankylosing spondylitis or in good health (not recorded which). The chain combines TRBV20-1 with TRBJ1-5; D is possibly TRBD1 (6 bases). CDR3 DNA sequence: TGCAGTGCCCGACAGGCAAGAAGCAATCAGCCCCAGCATTTT. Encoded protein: CSARQARSNQPQHF.